These 27 T cell receptor beta chains share one sample of origin, sequenced in a study of technical replicates of blood from a few donors. Here immunoSEQ multiplex PCR was the method, and the copy in TCRdb shows in-frame clones only, minus some. This table has about 88,000 clones, around 94% appearing once. Sequencing used T cells isolated from PBMCs. All receptors derive from a human donor in good health.

The V and J genes are TRBV5-1 and TRBJ2-1; a weak D match, TRBD2 (11 bases). Germline CDR1 is SGHRS and CDR2 is YFSETQ. The V end was cut by 4 bases, the J end by 3 bases, with 32 bases between. The CDR3 has 21 residues. DNA of the CDR3: TGCGCCAGCAGCAGGAGCCGGGACAGGGGACGACTAGCGGGACTCTACAATGAGCAGTTCTTC. This codes for CASSRSRDRGRLAGLYNEQFF.

The V call is TRBV29-1, the J call TRBJ1-1; possible D gene TRBD1, 5 bases. Trimming stripped 4 bases from V and 0 bases from J, with 15 bases between. The length of the CDR3 is 15 residues. The germline V gene encodes CDR1 SQVTM and CDR2 ANQGSEA. The CDR3 DNA reads as TGCAGCGTTGTAGATCGGGGCGGGGTGAACACTGAAGCTTTCTTT. Its protein is CSVVDRGGVNTEAFF.

V is TRBV7-3 and J is TRBJ2-1; 8 bases are shared with TRBD2. After removal of 5 bases from V and 6 bases from J, the junction contained 12 bases not matched to a gene. Germline V gives CDR1 SGHTA, CDR2 FQGTGA. This CDR3 is 16 amino acids long. CDR3 amino acids: CASSGLRGGYPNEQFF. As DNA, the CDR3 is TGTGCCAGCAGCGGACTACGGGGGGGCTATCCCAATGAGCAGTTCTTC.

The chain has TRBV6-6 and TRBJ2-7; D gene unclear. Germline lookup yields CDR1 MNHNY and CDR2 SVGAGI (reference sequence). V lost 0 bases and J lost 4, with 7 bases in between. The CDR3 is 13 amino acids. This CDR3 is CASSYSWRYEQYF. The CDR3 coding sequence is TGTGCCAGCAGTTACTCGTGGAGATACGAGCAGTACTTC.

Here the CDR3 DNA reads TGCGCCAGCAGCCCAGGACAGGGGGCGACCTACGAGCAGTACTTC. Residues: CASSPGQGATYEQYF. The rearrangement uses TRBV4-1 and TRBJ2-7, with TRBD1 identical over 11 bases. CDR1 MGHRA and CDR2 YSYEKL come from the germline V gene. With V trimmed by 4 bases and J by 2 bases, 4 bases remained unmatched. This CDR3 region has 15 residues.

The J gene is TRBJ1-3, the V gene TRBV6-4; possibly TRBD1 for D (5 bases). Trimming took 6 bases from V and 8 from J, leaving 32 bases between them. The CDR3 runs to 19 residues. Germline CDR1 and CDR2: MRHNA and SNTAGT. CDR3 nucleotides: TGTGCCAGCAGACGCAAATTCTTGCGACCAGGGCCATGTAGACACACCATATATTTT. It encodes CASRRKFLRPGPCRHTIYF.

J is TRBJ1-1 and V is TRBV5-1; D is unclear. Between the trimmed V and J ends, which lost 0 bases and 1 base, there was a span of 10 bases. Germline V gene lookup returns CDR1 SGHRS and CDR2 YFSETQ. The CDR3 is made up of 15 amino acids. DNA of the CDR3: TGCGCCAGCAGCTTGGGGCCCCGAACGAACACTGAAGCTTTCTTT. Its protein is CASSLGPRTNTEAFF.

This clone was counted a single time. The chain couples TRBV5-4 to TRBJ1-2; TRBD1 is a possible D gene (5 bases). Germline CDR1 reads SGHNT; CDR2 reads YYREEE (reference sequence). V gave up 4 bases and J gave up 5 bases, with 18 bases separating them. This CDR3 comprises 15 residues. The CDR3 is CASSHVEGLGYGYTF. The DNA for the CDR3 is TGTGCCAGCAGCCATGTGGAGGGGTTGGGTTATGGCTACACCTTC.

The chain's CDR3 is CASSQTGGYGYTF. The CDR3 DNA follows: TGTGCCAGCTCACAAACAGGGGGCTATGGCTACACCTTC. V is TRBV18 and J is TRBJ1-2; 8 nucleotides agree with TRBD1. Germline V gene data show CDR1 as KGHSH and CDR2 as LQKENI. The CDR3 is 13 amino acids. J lost 4 bases, V lost 4 bases, and 2 bases had no gene match.

This sequence joins TRBV7-9 and TRBJ2-7, with D tentatively TRBD2 (8 bases). Germline V CDR1 and CDR2: SEHNR, FQNEAQ (reference sequence). V was clipped by 5 bases and J by 1 base, with 18 bases between them. This CDR3 is built from 16 residues. The CDR3 region is CASSAVGRGHSYEQYF. CDR3 in DNA: TGTGCCAGCAGCGCCGTCGGGAGGGGGCATTCCTACGAGCAGTACTTC.

This chain links TRBV5-1 with TRBJ2-3, with 9 bases identical to TRBD2. Unmatched junction bases numbered 3, after V lost 0 bases and J lost 4 bases. Germline V gene data show CDR1 as SGHRS and CDR2 as YFSETQ. The CDR3 extends over 15 amino acids. The CDR3 sequence is CASSLAGGGADTQYF. The CDR3 bases are TGCGCCAGCAGCTTGGCCGGCGGGGGGGCAGATACGCAGTATTTT.

The chain combines TRBV30 with TRBJ1-2; 8 bases align to TRBD1. The CDR3 runs 14 residues. V was clipped by 3 bases and J by 4 bases; unmatched bases: 7. CDR1 is GTSNPN and CDR2 is SVGIG in the germline V gene (reference sequence). CDR3 in DNA: TGTGCCTGGAGGACCGACAGGGGCCGCTATGGCTACACCTTC. It translates to CAWRTDRGRYGYTF.

The chain is built from TRBV13 and TRBJ1-3; 7 bases fit TRBD1. The germline gives CDR1 PRHDT, CDR2 FYEKMQ (reference sequence). This CDR3 is 14 amino acids long. Trimming at V came to 6 bases and at J to 4 bases, leaving 6 bases not matched to a gene. The CDR3 region has the DNA TGTGCCAGCAGACAACGGGACAGCGGAAACACCATATATTTT. Its protein product is CASRQRDSGNTIYF.

The CDR3 DNA is TGTGCCAGCAGCTCGAGCGGGGGAGACTACGAGCAGTACTTC. Protein product: CASSSSGGDYEQYF. The V gene is TRBV7-9, the J gene TRBJ2-7, with 8 bases lining up with TRBD2. The CDR3 loop spans 14 amino acids. Germline V CDR1 and CDR2: SEHNR, FQNEAQ (reference sequence). V lost 4 bases to trimming and J lost 3 bases; unmatched junction nucleotides: 5.

The chain recombines TRBV6-6 with TRBJ2-5; 12 bases are a match to TRBD2. The germline CDR1 and CDR2 sequences are MNHNY and SVGAGI (reference sequence). Germline trimming cut 5 bases from V and 13 bases from J; bases unmatched to any gene: 11. This CDR3 spans 14 amino acids. CDR3 coding DNA: TGTGCCAGCAGTACTAGCGGGAGGACGGAAGACGCGTACTTC. It specifies CASSTSGRTEDAYF.

The chain couples TRBV5-6 to TRBJ2-5; 10 nucleotides align to TRBD2. CDR3 size: 16 residues. Losses at the gene ends were 5 bases for V and 1 base for J; bases not matched to a gene: 8. Germline V gene data show CDR1 as SGHDT and CDR2 as YYEEEE. CDR3 residues: CASSYGLAAFQETQYF. The DNA of the CDR3 is TGTGCCAGCAGTTACGGACTAGCGGCCTTCCAAGAGACCCAGTACTTC.

The chain employs TRBV29-1 and TRBJ1-1, with TRBD1 as a possible D gene (6 bases). The CDR3 is made up of 12 amino acids. The V gene lost 6 bases and the J gene lost 1 base, with 9 bases spanning the gap. CDR1 and CDR2 (germline): SQVTM, ANQGSEA. The CDR3 DNA sequence: TGCAGCGTCCCGGACAGGAACACTGAAGCTTTCTTT. This encodes CSVPDRNTEAFF.

This clone was recorded only once. The J gene is TRBJ2-1, the V gene TRBV7-8; TRBD2 is a possible D gene (6 bases). The CDR3 is made up of 14 amino acids. Germline CDR1 SGHVS, CDR2 FQNEAQ. V lost 5 bases to trimming and J lost 5 bases, with 13 bases between them. CDR3: CASSHRGTDNEQFF. DNA of the CDR3: TGTGCCAGCAGCCACCGCGGGACCGACAATGAGCAGTTCTTC. Based on the CDR3 plus reference TRBV7-8 and TRBJ2-1, the full variable domain is GAGVSQSPRYKVAKRGQDVALRCDPISGHVSLFWYQQALGQGPEFLTYFQNEAQLDKSGLPSDRFFAERPEGSVSTLKIQRTQQEDSAVYLCASSHRGTDNEQFFGPGTRLTVL.

The chain's CDR3 is CASSPTGKMNTEAFF. The DNA for the CDR3 is TGTGCCAGCAGCCCCACAGGGAAAATGAACACTGAAGCTTTCTTT. This chain joins TRBV7-9 and TRBJ1-1; D possibly corresponds to TRBD1 (6 bases). The CDR3 totals 15 residues. The germline V and J ends were trimmed by 5 bases and 0 bases, with 13 bases remaining between them. CDR1 and CDR2 (germline): SEHNR, FQNEAQ (reference sequence). Looking up the rest from reference TRBV7-9 and TRBJ1-1 gives the full variable domain: DTGVSQNPRHKITKRGQNVTFRCDPISEHNRLYWYRQTLGQGPEFLTYFQNEAQLEKSRLLSDRFSAERPKGSFSTLEIQRTEQGDSAMYLCASSPTGKMNTEAFFGQGTRLTVV.

This clone was seen a single time. This CDR3 is CASSLVQLATEAFF. Here the CDR3 DNA reads TGCGCCAGCAGCTTGGTCCAATTGGCCACTGAAGCTTTCTTT. The chain is built from TRBV5-1 and TRBJ1-1; D remains unclear. CDR1 SGHRS and CDR2 YFSETQ come from the germline V gene. V was cut by 0 bases and J by 4 bases, with 10 bases left in between. The CDR3 runs to 14 residues.

The rearrangement links TRBV18 to TRBJ1-2; TRBD1 agrees at 7 bases. Germline CDR1 is KGHSH and CDR2 is LQKENI. The CDR3 covers 17 residues. The J segment lost 1 base and the V segment lost 3 bases, leaving 11 bases of the junction unmatched. The DNA for the CDR3 is TGTGCCAGCTCACCCAGGGGGACAGTACCCAATAACTATGGCTACACCTTC. Amino acid sequence: CASSPRGTVPNNYGYTF.

This chain links TRBV11-2 with TRBJ2-7; the match to TRBD2 covers 12 bases. Trimming at V came to 4 bases and at J to 3 bases, leaving 1 base not matched to a gene. Germline V gene sequence: CDR1 SGHAT, CDR2 FQNNGV. The CDR3 spans 14 residues. The DNA for the CDR3 is TGTGCCAGCAGCTGGACTAGCGGGGTCTACGAGCAGTACTTC. Protein: CASSWTSGVYEQYF. The whole variable domain, filled in from reference TRBV11-2 and TRBJ2-7, reads EAGVAQSPRYKIIEKRQSVAFWCNPISGHATLYWYQQILGQGPKLLIQFQNNGVVDDSQLPKDRFSAERLKGVDSTLKIQPAKLEDSAVYLCASSWTSGVYEQYFGPGTRLTVT.

The chain combines TRBV28 with TRBJ2-2, with D possibly being TRBD1 (6 bases). Germline V gives CDR1 MDHEN, CDR2 SYDVKM. Trimming left V 5 bases short and J 5 bases short, with 6 bases between. The CDR3 runs 12 residues. The CDR3 coding sequence is TGTGCCAGCAGTCAGGGGACCGGGGAGCTGTTTTTT. Translated: CASSQGTGELFF.

The chain is built from TRBV2 and TRBJ1-4; weak D call: TRBD1 (5 bases). Trimming took 9 bases from V and 5 from J, leaving 13 bases between them. The CDR3 is 13 amino acids. Germline CDR1 and CDR2: SNHLY and FYNNEI. The CDR3 nucleotides read TGTGCCAGTAAAACAGGACCGAATGAAAAACTGTTTTTT. It specifies CASKTGPNEKLFF.

The sample holds a few counts of this clone. The chain combines TRBV5-1 with TRBJ1-2; 9 bases line up with TRBD1. The V gene's germline CDR1 is SGHRS and CDR2 YFSETQ. After removal of 1 base from V and 6 bases from J, the junction contained 7 bases not matched to a gene. The length of the CDR3 is 15 residues. CDR3 in DNA: TGCGCCAGCAGCTTGCCCTCCGGGACAGGGAATGGCTACACCTTC. Translating it yields CASSLPSGTGNGYTF.

The V call is TRBV6-5, the J call TRBJ2-1; tentatively, D is TRBD1 (6 bases). V was trimmed by 2 bases and J by 8 bases, leaving 10 bases between them. Germline-derived CDR1 and CDR2 are MNHEY and SVGAGI. The CDR3 spans 13 residues. This CDR3 reads CASSYGRGYEQFF. The CDR3 DNA is TGTGCCAGCAGTTACGGCAGGGGCTATGAGCAGTTCTTC.

The chain couples TRBV28 to TRBJ2-1, with 10 positions matching TRBD2. The germline CDR1 and CDR2 sequences are MDHEN and SYDVKM. This CDR3 has 18 amino acids. V lost 5 bases and J lost 5; bases outside the gene matches: 15. In DNA, the CDR3 is TGTGCCAGCAGTCAATCATTAGCGGGAGGATATTCTAACAATGAGCAGTTCTTC. It translates to CASSQSLAGGYSNNEQFF.